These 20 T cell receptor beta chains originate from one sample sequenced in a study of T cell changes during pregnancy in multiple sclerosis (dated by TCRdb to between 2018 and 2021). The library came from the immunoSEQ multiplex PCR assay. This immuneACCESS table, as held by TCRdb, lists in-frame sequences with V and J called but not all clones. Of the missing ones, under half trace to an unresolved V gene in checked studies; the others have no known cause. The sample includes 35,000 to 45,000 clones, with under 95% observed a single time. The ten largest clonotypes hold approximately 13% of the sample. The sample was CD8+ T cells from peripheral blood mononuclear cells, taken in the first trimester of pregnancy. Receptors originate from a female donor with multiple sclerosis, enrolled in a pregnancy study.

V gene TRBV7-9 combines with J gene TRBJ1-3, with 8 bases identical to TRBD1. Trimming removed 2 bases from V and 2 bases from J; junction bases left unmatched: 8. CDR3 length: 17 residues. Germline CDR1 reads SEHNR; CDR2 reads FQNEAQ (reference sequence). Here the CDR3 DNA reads TGTGCCAGCAGCTTATACCTCGAACAGGGGGCTGGAAACACCATATATTTT. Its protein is CASSLYLEQGAGNTIYF.

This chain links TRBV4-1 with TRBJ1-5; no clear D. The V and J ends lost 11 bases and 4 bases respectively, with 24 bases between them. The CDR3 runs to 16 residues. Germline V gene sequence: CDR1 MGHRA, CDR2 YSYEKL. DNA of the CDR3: TGCGCCCCGATCGCTAGGTTTAGGAGCGGTAATCAGCCCCAGCATTTT. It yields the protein CAPIARFRSGNQPQHF.

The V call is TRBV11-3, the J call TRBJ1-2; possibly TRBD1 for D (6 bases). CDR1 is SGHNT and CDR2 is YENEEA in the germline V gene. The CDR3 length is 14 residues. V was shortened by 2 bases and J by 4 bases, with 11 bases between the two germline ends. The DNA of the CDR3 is TGTGCCAGCAGCTTAAGGGGGTCGGGCTATGGCTACACCTTC. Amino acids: CASSLRGSGYGYTF.

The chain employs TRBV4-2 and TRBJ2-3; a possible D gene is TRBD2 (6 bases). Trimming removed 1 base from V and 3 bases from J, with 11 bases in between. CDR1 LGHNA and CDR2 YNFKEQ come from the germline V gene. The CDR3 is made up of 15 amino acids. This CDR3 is CASSQGREGTDTQYF. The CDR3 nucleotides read TGTGCCAGCAGCCAAGGGAGGGAAGGAACAGATACGCAGTATTTT.

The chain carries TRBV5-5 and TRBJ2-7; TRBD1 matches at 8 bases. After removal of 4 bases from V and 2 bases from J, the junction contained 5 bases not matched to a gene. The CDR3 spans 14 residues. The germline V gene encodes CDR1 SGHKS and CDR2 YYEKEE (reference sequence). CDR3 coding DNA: TGTGCCAGCAGCCCGGACAGGGTCACCTACGAGCAGTACTTC. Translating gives CASSPDRVTYEQYF.

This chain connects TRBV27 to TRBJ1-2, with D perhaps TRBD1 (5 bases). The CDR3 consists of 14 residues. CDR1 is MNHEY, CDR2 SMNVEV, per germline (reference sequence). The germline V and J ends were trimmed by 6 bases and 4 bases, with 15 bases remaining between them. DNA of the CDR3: TGTGCCAGCAGCTGGGGGGAGTTAGGCTATGGCTACACCTTC. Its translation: CASSWGELGYGYTF.

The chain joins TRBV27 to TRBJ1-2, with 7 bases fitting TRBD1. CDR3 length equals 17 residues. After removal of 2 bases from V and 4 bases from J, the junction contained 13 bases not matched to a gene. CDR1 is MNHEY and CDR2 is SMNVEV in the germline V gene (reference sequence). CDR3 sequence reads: CASSLTHLTGAGYGYTF. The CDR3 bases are TGTGCCAGCAGTTTAACCCACCTTACAGGGGCTGGCTATGGCTACACCTTC.

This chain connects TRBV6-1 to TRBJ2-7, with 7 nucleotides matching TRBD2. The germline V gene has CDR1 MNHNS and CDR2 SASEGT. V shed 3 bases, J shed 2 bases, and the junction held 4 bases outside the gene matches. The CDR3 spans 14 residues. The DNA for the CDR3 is TGTGCCAGCAGTGACTGGGCGGGGGCCTACGAGCAGTACTTC. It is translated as CASSDWAGAYEQYF.

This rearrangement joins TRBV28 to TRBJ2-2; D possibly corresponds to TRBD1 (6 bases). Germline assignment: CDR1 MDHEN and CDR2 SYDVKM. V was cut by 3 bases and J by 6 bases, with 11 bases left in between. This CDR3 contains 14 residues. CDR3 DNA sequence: TGTGCCAGCAGTTTTGCAGGGGTAGCCGGGGAGCTGTTTTTT. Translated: CASSFAGVAGELFF.

Here the CDR3 reads CASSLVKETQYF. The CDR3 DNA reads as TGTGCCAGCAGCTTGGTAAAAGAGACCCAGTACTTC. The chain links TRBV5-6 to TRBJ2-5; D unresolved. The germline V and J ends were trimmed by 0 bases and 3 bases, with 3 bases remaining between them. This CDR3 region has 12 residues. Germline assignment: CDR1 SGHDT and CDR2 YYEEEE. Full variable domain (outside the CDR3, taken from reference TRBV5-6 and TRBJ2-5): DAGVTQSPTHLIKTRGQQVTLRCSPKSGHDTVSWYQQALGQGPQFIFQYYEEEERQRGNFPDRFSGHQFPNYSSELNVNALLLGDSALYLCASSLVKETQYFGPGTRLLVL.

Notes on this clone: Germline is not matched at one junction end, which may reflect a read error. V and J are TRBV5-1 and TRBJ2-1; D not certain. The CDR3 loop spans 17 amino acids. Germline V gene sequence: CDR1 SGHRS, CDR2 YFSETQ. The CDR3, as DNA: TGCGCCAGCAGCCAACACTATACCCGCGACTCCGACAATGAGCAGTTCTTC. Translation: CASSQHYTRDSDNEQFF.

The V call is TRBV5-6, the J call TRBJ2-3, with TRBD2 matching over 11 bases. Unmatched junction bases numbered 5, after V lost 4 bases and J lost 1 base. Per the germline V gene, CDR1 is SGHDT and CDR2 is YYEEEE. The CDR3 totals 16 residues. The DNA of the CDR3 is TGTGCCAGCAGCGACGTGACTAGCGGGGGCACAGATACGCAGTATTTT. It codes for CASSDVTSGGTDTQYF.

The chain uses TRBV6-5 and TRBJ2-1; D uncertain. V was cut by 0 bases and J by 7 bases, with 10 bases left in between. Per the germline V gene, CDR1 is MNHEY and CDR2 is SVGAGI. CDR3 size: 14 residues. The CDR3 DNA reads TGTGCCAGCAGTTACTCTGAACGGCGGAATGAGCAGTTCTTC. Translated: CASSYSERRNEQFF.

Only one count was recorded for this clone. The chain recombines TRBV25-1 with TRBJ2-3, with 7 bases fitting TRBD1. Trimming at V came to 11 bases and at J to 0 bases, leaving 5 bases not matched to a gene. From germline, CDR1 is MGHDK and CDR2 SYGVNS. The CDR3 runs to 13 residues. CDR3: CAGQGVSTDTQYF. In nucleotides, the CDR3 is TGTGCCGGTCAGGGGGTCAGCACAGATACGCAGTATTTT.

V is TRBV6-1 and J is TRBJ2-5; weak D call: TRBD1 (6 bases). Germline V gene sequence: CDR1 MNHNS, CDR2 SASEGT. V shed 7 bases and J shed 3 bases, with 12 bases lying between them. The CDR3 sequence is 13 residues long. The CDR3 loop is CASTRRTEETQYF. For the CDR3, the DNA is TGTGCCAGCACGAGGAGGACAGAAGAGACCCAGTACTTC.

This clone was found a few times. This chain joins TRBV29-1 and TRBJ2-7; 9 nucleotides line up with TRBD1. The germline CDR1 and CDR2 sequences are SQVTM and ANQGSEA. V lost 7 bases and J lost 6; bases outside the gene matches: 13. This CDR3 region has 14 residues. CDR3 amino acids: CSGTRQGDRSEQYF. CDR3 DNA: TGCAGCGGCACCCGACAGGGGGATCGCTCCGAGCAGTACTTC.

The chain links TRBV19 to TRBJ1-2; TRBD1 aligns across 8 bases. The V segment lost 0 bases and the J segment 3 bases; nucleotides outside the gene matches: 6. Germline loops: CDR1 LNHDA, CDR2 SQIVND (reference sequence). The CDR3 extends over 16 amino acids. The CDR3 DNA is TGTGCCAGTAGTATAGACCGAACAGGGGGACACTATGGCTACACCTTC. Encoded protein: CASSIDRTGGHYGYTF.

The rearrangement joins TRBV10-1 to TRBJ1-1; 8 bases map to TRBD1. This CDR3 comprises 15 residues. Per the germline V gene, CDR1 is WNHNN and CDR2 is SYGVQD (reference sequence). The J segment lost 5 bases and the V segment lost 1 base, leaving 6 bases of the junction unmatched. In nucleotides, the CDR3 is TGCGCCAGCAGTGAGTGGACAGGGTTGGGAACTGAAGCTTTCTTT. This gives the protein CASSEWTGLGTEAFF.

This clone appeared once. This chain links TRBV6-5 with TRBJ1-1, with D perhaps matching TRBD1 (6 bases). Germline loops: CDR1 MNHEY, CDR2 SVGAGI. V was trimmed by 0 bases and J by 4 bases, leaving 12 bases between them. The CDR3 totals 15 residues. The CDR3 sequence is CASSYSRQVVTEAFF. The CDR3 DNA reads TGTGCCAGCAGTTACTCCCGACAGGTAGTCACTGAAGCTTTCTTT.

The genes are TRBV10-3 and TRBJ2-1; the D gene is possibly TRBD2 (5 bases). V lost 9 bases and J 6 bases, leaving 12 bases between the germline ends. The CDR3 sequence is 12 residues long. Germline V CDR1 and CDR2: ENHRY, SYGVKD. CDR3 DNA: TGTGCCATAGCACTAGAGACCAATGAGCAGTTCTTC. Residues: CAIALETNEQFF.